This T cell receptor (beta chain) was captured in a study of identifying expanded T cells in peripheral blood. Findings and limits, study-wide: Across healthy donors, higher total template counts meant significantly greater approximately two-week count variance.

V lost 2 bases and J lost 8; bases outside the gene matches: 5. The germline V gene encodes CDR1 MNHEY and CDR2 SVGAGI. CDR3 length: 13 amino acids. As regards this clone: The target antigen is unknown.

The data were produced by immunoSEQ multiplex PCR, yet TCRdb's version contains in-frame clones alone and is incomplete. The data contain 51,000 or so clones, less than 85% of them seen just once; the ten biggest clones take up approximately 14%. The chain employs TRBV6-5 and TRBJ1-2, with 7 bases lining up with TRBD1. Sample: blood. The sequence came from a person between 18 and 75 years old in good health. As DNA, the CDR3 is TGTGCCAGCAGTTACGGGACAGTTGACGGCTACACCTTC. Residues: CASSYGTVDGYTF.